These 24 T cell receptor beta chains came from one sample sequenced in a study of patients and donors after allogeneic stem cell transplantation (dated by TCRdb to the early 2020s). Libraries were constructed by RT-PCR. The instrument given in TCRdb is NextSeq 550. TCRdb reran the public reads through fastp at Q25 and MiXCR, keeping productive beta chains. Under each unique CDR3 protein, matching rows form one entry showing the most common genes and DNA. For this sample there are fewer than 25,000 distinct CDR3 sequences; 42% appear just once. The top ten constitute just under 80% of the sample. Input material: blood, either unsorted or a sorted T cell fraction (not recorded which). These TCRs come from a human donor who was either an allogeneic HSCT recipient or a stem cell or donor lymphocyte infusion donor (not recorded which). It is not recorded whose cells these are; they may come from a transplant donor.

The rearrangement joins TRBV4-1 to TRBJ2-2; D unclear. V lost 6 bases to trimming and J lost 7 bases, with 9 bases between them. CDR3 size: 12 residues. Germline V CDR1 and CDR2: MGHRA, YSYEKL. The CDR3 sequence: CASSPILGELFF. For the CDR3, the DNA is TGCGCCAGCAGTCCCATACTCGGGGAGCTGTTTTTT.

The J gene is TRBJ1-2, the V gene TRBV5-1, with 7 bases aligning to TRBD1. Per germline, CDR1 SGHRS and CDR2 YFSETQ. This CDR3 spans 14 amino acids. V lost 4 bases, J lost 2 bases, and 5 bases stayed unmatched. CDR3 nucleotide sequence: TGCGCCAGCAGCGCCATGGGACAGAACTATGGCTACACCTTC. Translating it yields CASSAMGQNYGYTF.

The chain carries TRBV27 and TRBJ2-3; no clear D. Germline assignment: CDR1 MNHEY and CDR2 SMNVEV (reference sequence). This CDR3 region has 14 residues. Between the trimmed V and J ends, which lost 3 bases and 2 bases, there was a span of 9 bases. The CDR3 DNA follows: TGTGCCAGCAGTTTGCGTCAGACCACAGATACGCAGTATTTT. Amino acids: CASSLRQTTDTQYF.

The CDR3 loop reads CASSLIIVMNTEAFF. The CDR3 bases are TGTGCCAGCAGCTTGATCATCGTAATGAACACTGAAGCTTTCTTT. The gene calls are TRBV7-9 and TRBJ1-1; D remains ambiguous. The CDR3 spans 15 residues. Germline V gives CDR1 SEHNR, CDR2 FQNEAQ (reference sequence). Deletions cut 3 bases from V and 0 bases from J, with 11 bases between.

The V and J genes are TRBV18 and TRBJ1-4; TRBD1 agrees at 7 bases. V lost 2 bases, J lost 6 bases, and 6 bases stayed unmatched. CDR1 and CDR2 (germline): KGHSH, LQKENI. CDR3 length: 15 residues. CDR3 DNA sequence: TGTGCCAGCTCACCATCGGACAGGTCCGATGAAAAACTGTTTTTT. Its translation: CASSPSDRSDEKLFF.

CDR3 nucleotide sequence: TGTGCCACCAGCAGAGTCGCAGGGTCTAATGAAAAACTGTTTTTT. This translates into CATSRVAGSNEKLFF. This rearrangement joins TRBV15 to TRBJ1-4; the D gene is possibly TRBD1 (5 bases). Germline lookup yields CDR1 LNHNV and CDR2 YYDKDF (reference sequence). CDR3 length: 15 amino acids. Deletions cut 1 base from V and 3 bases from J, with 9 bases between.

CDR3 sequence (DNA): TGTGCCAGCAGCTTGGTAGCGGGAGTTGGCTACAATGAGCAGTTCTTC. Amino acids: CASSLVAGVGYNEQFF. The chain employs TRBV5-5 and TRBJ2-1; the match to TRBD2 covers 9 bases. V dropped 0 bases and J dropped 3; count of bases not matched to a gene: 4. Per the germline V gene, CDR1 is SGHKS and CDR2 is YYEKEE (reference sequence). The CDR3 is 16 residues long.

The CDR3 DNA reads as TGCGCCAGCAGCTTGGCCCAGTTCAACTCTGGAAACACCATATATTTT. This encodes CASSLAQFNSGNTIYF. This rearrangement joins TRBV5-1 to TRBJ1-3; D is uncertain. Per the germline V gene, CDR1 is SGHRS and CDR2 is YFSETQ. The CDR3 has 16 amino acids. Between the trimmed V and J ends, which lost 0 bases and 0 bases, there was a span of 10 bases.

This clonotype was observed a single time. The rearrangement uses TRBV29-1 and TRBJ1-1; 8 bases agree with TRBD1. This CDR3 has 15 residues. The germline CDR1 and CDR2 sequences are SQVTM and ANQGSEA. V shed 3 bases, J shed 1 base, and the junction held 7 bases outside the gene matches. In DNA, the CDR3 is TGCAGCGTTGAGGTCAGGGGGCGAGAGAACACTGAAGCTTTCTTT. This translates into CSVEVRGRENTEAFF.

This clonotype was detected many times. The CDR3 is CASSRDSATEAFF. CDR3 sequence (DNA): TGTGCCAGCAGCCGGGACAGCGCTACTGAAGCTTTCTTT. J is TRBJ1-1 and V is TRBV6-1; 7 bases are a match to TRBD1. The germline V gene encodes CDR1 MNHNS and CDR2 SASEGT. With V trimmed by 6 bases and J by 5 bases, 6 bases remained unmatched. The length of the CDR3 is 13 residues.

The rearrangement joins TRBV28 to TRBJ2-4; the match to TRBD1 covers 8 bases. After removal of 3 bases from V and 8 bases from J, the junction contained 9 bases not matched to a gene. The CDR3 has 15 amino acids. Germline loops: CDR1 MDHEN, CDR2 SYDVKM. CDR3 sequence reads: CASSFISGGTYIQYF. Written as DNA, the CDR3 is TGTGCCAGCAGTTTTATCTCAGGGGGCACGTACATTCAGTACTTC.

At least ten counts were recorded for this clonotype. J is TRBJ1-4 and V is TRBV29-1; D remains unclear. Germline loops: CDR1 SQVTM, CDR2 ANQGSEA. V gave up 0 bases and J gave up 13 bases, with 12 bases separating them. The CDR3 sequence is 12 residues long. CDR3 sequence (DNA): TGCAGCGTTGAAGATTTGACTCCTGGACTGTTTTTT. The encoded protein is CSVEDLTPGLFF.

V gene TRBV3-1 combines with J gene TRBJ2-2; D is ambiguous. The CDR3 totals 19 residues. Trimming cost V 0 bases and J 0 bases, with 17 bases left between them. CDR1 is LGHDT and CDR2 is YNNKEL in the germline V gene (reference sequence). The DNA for the CDR3 is TGTGCCAGCAGCCAAGACGGTCGGGCCGACAACGCGAACACCGGGGAGCTGTTTTTT. Protein sequence: CASSQDGRADNANTGELFF.

This chain joins TRBV5-1 and TRBJ1-2, with 10 nucleotides matching TRBD1. The V and J ends lost 0 bases and 6 bases, in that order; junction bases with no gene match: 2. This CDR3 is 14 amino acids long. Germline V lookup: CDR1 SGHRS, CDR2 YFSETQ. In nucleotides, the CDR3 is TGCGCCAGCAGCTTGGAGGGGACAGGGGATGGCTACACCTTC. It translates to CASSLEGTGDGYTF.

This clonotype was detected only a few times. The chain carries TRBV2 and TRBJ1-5; tentatively, D is TRBD1 (6 bases). The CDR3 loop spans 16 amino acids. Trimming took 6 bases from V and 0 from J, leaving 15 bases between them. Germline CDR1 and CDR2: SNHLY and FYNNEI. In DNA form, the CDR3 reads TGTGCCAGCAGGGAGGCAGGGGTTGTTAGCAATCAGCCCCAGCATTTT. This sequence encodes CASREAGVVSNQPQHF.

This clonotype has only a few counts. The chain recombines TRBV4-1 with TRBJ1-2; D gene uncertain. Germline CDR1 is MGHRA and CDR2 is YSYEKL. The ends were cut back, 1 base at V and 3 bases at J, with 15 bases in the middle. The CDR3 extends over 16 amino acids. The CDR3 loop is CASSQGSSPLDYGYTF. Written as DNA, the CDR3 is TGCGCCAGCAGCCAAGGGTCCAGTCCACTCGACTATGGCTACACCTTC.

The CDR3 DNA reads as TGTGCCAGCAGTCCCTCCCCCTCGTTACAAGAGACCCAGTACTTC. As protein: CASSPSPSLQETQYF. V usage is TRBV12-3 or TRBV12-4 and J usage is TRBJ2-5, with D uncertain. Trimming took off 5 bases at V and 2 bases at J, with 15 bases between the two ends. CDR3 length: 15 residues.

The chain couples TRBV5-1 to TRBJ1-4; D remains ambiguous. The CDR3 consists of 11 residues. Germline CDR1 SGHRS, CDR2 YFSETQ. Deletions cut 2 bases from V and 7 bases from J, with 3 bases between. CDR3 amino acids: CASSLGEKLFF. The CDR3 DNA reads TGCGCCAGCAGCTTAGGTGAAAAACTGTTTTTT.

The chain recombines TRBV20-1 with TRBJ1-4; possible D gene TRBD1, 5 bases. Trimming took 6 bases from V and 0 from J, leaving 11 bases between them. Germline CDR1 is DFQATT and CDR2 is SNEGSKA (reference sequence). The CDR3 sequence is 14 residues long. The CDR3 sequence: CSAMDIPTNEKLFF. Written as DNA, the CDR3 is TGCAGTGCGATGGACATTCCAACTAATGAAAAACTGTTTTTT.

This clonotype was detected only a few times. This chain joins TRBV27 and TRBJ1-6; TRBD1 aligns across 7 bases. The V gene's germline CDR1 is MNHEY and CDR2 SMNVEV (reference sequence). V gave up 4 bases and J gave up 10 bases; unmatched junction bases: 13. This CDR3 is 16 amino acids long. The CDR3 sequence: CASSSSGGAFGSPLHF. The CDR3 nucleotides read TGTGCCAGCAGTTCGTCAGGGGGGGCCTTTGGGTCACCCCTCCACTTT.

This clonotype was found a few times. The chain has TRBV5-1 and TRBJ1-5; D ambiguous. The CDR3 runs 14 residues. Germline CDR1 SGHRS, CDR2 YFSETQ. Trimming took off 0 bases at V and 4 bases at J, with 8 bases between the two ends. For the CDR3, the DNA is TGCGCCAGCAGCTTGGAGGGCAGAAATCAGCCCCAGCATTTT. Its translation is CASSLEGRNQPQHF.

The table lists this clonotype with many counts. This rearrangement joins TRBV12-3 or TRBV12-4 to TRBJ1-5, with no clear D. The V gene lost 3 bases and the J gene lost 4 bases, with 10 bases spanning the gap. The CDR3 consists of 14 residues. The CDR3 sequence: CASSLVRTNQPQHF. CDR3 coding DNA: TGTGCCAGCAGTTTGGTCAGGACGAATCAGCCCCAGCATTTT.

The chain combines TRBV3-1 with TRBJ2-3, with 8 bases identical to TRBD2. The CDR3 has 16 residues. J lost 0 bases, V lost 4 bases, and 6 bases had no gene match. Per germline, CDR1 LGHDT and CDR2 YNNKEL (reference sequence). This CDR3 reads CASSPRASGSTDTQYF. The CDR3 nucleotides read TGTGCCAGCAGCCCCCGGGCTAGCGGGAGCACAGATACGCAGTATTTT.

The V and J genes are TRBV12-3 or TRBV12-4 and TRBJ2-6, with D perhaps being TRBD1 or TRBD2 (5 bases each). The CDR3 loop spans 14 amino acids. Trimming removed 3 bases from V and 2 bases from J, with 5 bases in between. CDR3 protein: CASSLGPGANVLTF. The CDR3 nucleotides are TGTGCCAGCAGTTTGGGACCTGGGGCCAACGTCCTGACTTTC.